Each of the 12 T cell receptor beta chains below was sequenced from the same sample in a study of blood T cells in healthy people across ages. A sample-barcoded 5' primer and a J-beta primer mix were used in a second PCR of roughly 6 to 11 cycles. MiXCR was run by TCRdb on the 5' RACE reads, yielding one entry per CDR3 protein. Of about 1.6 million distinct CDR3 sequences detected, almost 35% appear once; the ten largest clones hold 10% to 12%. Material: blood. The origin of the receptors is a woman in her twenties or thirties in good health.

This clonotype was seen only a few times. This chain joins TRBV7-2 and TRBJ2-1; tentative D call: TRBD2 (5 bases). The germline V gene has CDR1 SGHTA and CDR2 FQGNSA. Trimming removed 10 bases at V and 7 bases at J, with 20 bases between. The CDR3 contains 14 residues. The chain's CDR3 is CAKTRAVKSNEQFF. In DNA form, the CDR3 reads TGTGCCAAAACGCGGGCAGTGAAGAGTAATGAGCAGTTCTTC.

Remarks on this clonotype: A much larger clone is a single base away; this may be a read error. The chain joins TRBV6-6 to TRBJ2-5; 7 nucleotides align to TRBD1. The ends lost 0 bases at V and 4 bases at J; junction bases unmatched: 5. Germline-derived CDR1 and CDR2 are MNHNY and SVGAGI (reference sequence). The CDR3 has 15 amino acids. This chain's CDR3 is CASSYSWTGSETQYF. CDR3 DNA: TGTGCCAGCAGTTACTCTTGGACAGGATCAGAGACCCAGTACTTC.

Concerning this clonotype: An end of the junction differs from the germline gene, which may be a read error. J is TRBJ2-3 and V is TRBV9, with D possibly being TRBD2 (6 bases). The CDR3 spans 15 residues. Germline V gene data show CDR1 as SGDLS and CDR2 as YYNGEE. The CDR3 spells CASNVESGSTDTQYF. The DNA for the CDR3 is TGTGCCAGCAACGTAGAAAGCGGGAGCACAGATACGCAGTATTTT.

The table lists this clonotype with many counts. This rearrangement joins TRBV10-3 to TRBJ2-7, with D perhaps assigned TRBD1 or TRBD2 (6 bases each). V shed 4 bases and J shed 5 bases, with 12 bases lying between them. Germline CDR1 ENHRY, CDR2 SYGVKD. The CDR3 extends over 13 amino acids. Here the CDR3 DNA reads TGTGCCATCAGTGGGGAGAGGGGGGACGAGCAGTACTTC. The encoded protein is CAISGERGDEQYF.

J is TRBJ2-7 and V is TRBV29-1, with 11 bases matching TRBD2. Germline lookup yields CDR1 SQVTM and CDR2 ANQGSEA. The V gene end was trimmed by 4 bases and the J gene end by 0 bases; junction bases not matched to a gene: 8. This CDR3 comprises 16 residues. The CDR3 region is CSVVPGTSGTSYEQYF. CDR3 DNA: TGCAGCGTTGTGCCAGGGACTAGCGGTACCTCCTACGAGCAGTACTTC.

CDR3 region: CASSSRTGGAQETQYF. Here the CDR3 DNA reads TGTGCCAGCAGCTCCCGGACAGGGGGGGCGCAAGAGACCCAGTACTTC. The chain is built from TRBV13 and TRBJ2-5; 10 nucleotides agree with TRBD1. The CDR3 is 16 amino acids. Germline CDR1 is PRHDT and CDR2 is FYEKMQ (reference sequence). The V segment lost 4 bases and the J segment 2 bases; nucleotides outside the gene matches: 7. The full variable domain, in which reference TRBV13 and TRBJ2-5 provide the parts outside the CDR3, is AAGVIQSPRHLIKEKRETATLKCYPIPRHDTVYWYQQGPGQDPQFLISFYEKMQSDKGSIPDRFSAQQFSDYHSELNMSSLELGDSALYFCASSSRTGGAQETQYFGPGTRLLVL.

The J gene is TRBJ2-4, the V gene TRBV9; 7 nucleotides match TRBD2. TRBJ2-7 explains the end of the DNA better; the J call may be wrong. The germline V gene encodes CDR1 SGDLS and CDR2 YYNGEE. There are 14 residues in the CDR3. The CDR3 DNA follows: TGTGCCAGCAGCTACGGGACTAACGGTGACGAGCAGTACTTC. This gives the protein CASSYGTNGDEQYF.

The rearrangement uses TRBV2 and TRBJ1-2; no definite D call. CDR1 and CDR2 from the germline V gene are SNHLY and FYNNEI. V was trimmed by 4 bases and J by 6 bases, leaving 24 bases between them. CDR3 length: 17 amino acids. The CDR3 loop is CASSGRQRRLPWHGYTF. In DNA form, the CDR3 reads TGTGCCAGCAGTGGACGACAACGAAGACTACCTTGGCATGGCTACACCTTC. Filled out from reference TRBV2 and TRBJ1-2, the complete variable domain reads EPEVTQTPSHQVTQMGQEVILRCVPISNHLYFYWYRQILGQKVEFLVSFYNNEISEKSEIFDDQFSVERPDGSNFTLKIRSTKLEDSAMYFCASSGRQRRLPWHGYTFGSGTRLTVV.

V and J are TRBV9 and TRBJ2-7; TRBD1 matches 9 bases. Germline values: CDR1 SGDLS, CDR2 YYNGEE. The junction had 13 bases not matched to a gene; V was cut back by 4 bases and J by 5 bases. This CDR3 has 16 amino acids. The CDR3 coding sequence is TGTGCCAGCAGCTTCTCATCCGGGACAGGGTTGCACGAGCAGTACTTC. Translating it yields CASSFSSGTGLHEQYF.

The chain links TRBV11-2 to TRBJ2-1; D unresolved. The germline V gene has CDR1 SGHAT and CDR2 FQNNGV. The length of the CDR3 is 15 residues. The ends were cut back, 1 base at V and 2 bases at J, with 9 bases in the middle. CDR3: CASSLGADPYNEQFF. CDR3 DNA sequence: TGTGCCAGCAGCTTAGGTGCGGACCCCTACAATGAGCAGTTCTTC.

The chain has TRBV6-5 and TRBJ2-7; 8 positions agree with TRBD2. Unmatched junction bases numbered 6, after V lost 6 bases and J lost 2 bases. Per the germline V gene, CDR1 is MNHEY and CDR2 is SVGAGI. CDR3 size: 14 residues. CDR3 in amino acids: CASRSGAGAYEQYF. The CDR3 coding sequence is TGTGCCAGCAGGAGCGGAGCGGGGGCCTACGAGCAGTACTTC.

The genes are TRBV18 and TRBJ2-3; D tentatively reads TRBD1 or TRBD2 (5 bases each). The CDR3 loop spans 16 amino acids. Trimming left V 3 bases short and J 6 bases short, with 19 bases between. CDR1 and CDR2 from the germline V gene are KGHSH and LQKENI. CDR3 coding DNA: TGTGCCAGCTCACCGCGAGGGACGAAGGGTACCGATACGCAGTATTTT. Translation: CASSPRGTKGTDTQYF.